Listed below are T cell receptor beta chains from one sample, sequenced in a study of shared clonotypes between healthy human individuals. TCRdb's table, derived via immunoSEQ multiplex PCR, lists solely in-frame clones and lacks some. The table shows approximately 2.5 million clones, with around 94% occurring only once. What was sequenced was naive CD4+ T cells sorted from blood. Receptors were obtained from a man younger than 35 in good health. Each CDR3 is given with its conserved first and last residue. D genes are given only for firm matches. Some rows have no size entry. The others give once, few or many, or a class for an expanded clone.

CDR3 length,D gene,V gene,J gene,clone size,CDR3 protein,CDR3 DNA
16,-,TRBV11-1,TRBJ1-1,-,CASSLFPVRQLTEAFF,TGTGCCAGCAGCTTATTTCCCGTGAGACAGCTCACTGAAGCTTTCTTT
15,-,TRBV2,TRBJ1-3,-,CASRYGPASGNTIYF,TGTGCCAGCAGGTACGGGCCGGCGTCAGGAAACACCATATATTTT
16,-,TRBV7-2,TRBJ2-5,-,CASSLLKRRDGETQYF,TGTGCCAGCAGCTTACTCAAGCGGCGGGACGGAGAGACCCAGTACTTC
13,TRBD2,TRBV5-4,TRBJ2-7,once,CASSPGRVNEQYF,TGTGCCAGCAGCCCGGGGAGGGTGAACGAGCAGTACTTC
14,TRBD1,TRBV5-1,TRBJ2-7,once,CASQAGTGEMVQYF,TGCGCCAGCCAGGCCGGGACAGGGGAAATGGTGCAGTACTTC
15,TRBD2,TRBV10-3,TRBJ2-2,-,CAISDGSGSNGELFF,TGTGCCATCAGTGACGGTAGCGGGAGTAACGGGGAGCTGTTTTTT
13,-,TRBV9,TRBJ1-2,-,CASSALSSYGYTF,TGTGCCAGCAGCGCCTTAAGTTCCTATGGCTACACCTTC
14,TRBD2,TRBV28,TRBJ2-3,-,CASSLGLAGVAQYF,TGTGCCAGCAGTTTAGGGCTAGCGGGTGTCGCGCAGTATTTT
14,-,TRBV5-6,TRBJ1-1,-,CASSLIRYRTEAFF,TGTGCCAGCAGCTTGATCCGTTACCGCACTGAAGCTTTCTTT
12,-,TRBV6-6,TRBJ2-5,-,CASSPGSETQYF,TGTGCCAGCAGCCCTGGTTCGGAGACCCAGTACTTC
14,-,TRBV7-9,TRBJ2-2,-,CASSEAGTTGELFF,TGTGCCAGCAGCGAAGCGGGTACCACCGGGGAGCTGTTTTTT
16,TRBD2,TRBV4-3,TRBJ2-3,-,CASSHKLAVGTDTQYF,TGCGCCAGCAGCCACAAACTAGCGGTCGGCACAGATACGCAGTATTTT
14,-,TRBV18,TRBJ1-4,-,CASSPGIEDEKLFF,TGTGCCAGCTCCCCCGGGATCGAGGATGAAAAACTGTTTTTT
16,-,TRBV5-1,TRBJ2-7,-,CASSLERGKSSYEQYF,TGCGCCAGCAGCTTGGAACGGGGGAAGAGCTCCTACGAGCAGTACTTC
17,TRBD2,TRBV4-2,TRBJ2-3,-,CASSQGHLAGGSDTQYF,TGTGCCAGCAGCCAAGGACATCTAGCGGGGGGGTCAGATACGCAGTATTTT
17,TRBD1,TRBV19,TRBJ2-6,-,CASTRQGGFSGANVLTF,TGTGCCAGTACCAGACAGGGGGGGTTCTCTGGGGCCAACGTCCTGACTTTC
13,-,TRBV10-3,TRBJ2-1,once,CAISGEVGNEQFF,TGTGCCATCAGTGGAGAGGTGGGCAATGAGCAGTTCTTC
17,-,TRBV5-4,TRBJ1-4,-,CASSFSGHRRAGEKLFF,TGTGCCAGCAGCTTTTCGGGACATCGAAGAGCGGGTGAAAAACTGTTTTTT
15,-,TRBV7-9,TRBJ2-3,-,CASSLPRQRADTQYF,TGTGCCAGCAGCCTCCCGCGGCAGAGGGCAGATACGCAGTATTTT
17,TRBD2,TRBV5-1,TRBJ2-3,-,CASSPGLAGGRTDTQYF,TGCGCCAGCAGCCCGGGACTAGCGGGGGGGCGGACAGATACGCAGTATTTT
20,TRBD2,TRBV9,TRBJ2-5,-,CASSSGALSPGLGKQETQYF,TGTGCCAGCAGCTCGGGAGCCTTATCGCCGGGACTAGGTAAGCAAGAGACCCAGTACTTC
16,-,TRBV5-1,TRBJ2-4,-,CASSLGSSAGKNIQYF,TGCGCCAGCAGCTTAGGCTCATCGGCAGGCAAAAACATTCAGTACTTC
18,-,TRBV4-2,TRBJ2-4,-,CASSQDIAGSLAKNIQYF,TGTGCCAGCAGCCAAGATATCGCAGGGAGCCTAGCCAAAAACATTCAGTACTTC
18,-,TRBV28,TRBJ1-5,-,CASSLTERQTRSNQPQHF,TGTGCCAGCAGTTTGACCGAAAGACAGACCCGGAGCAATCAGCCCCAGCATTTT
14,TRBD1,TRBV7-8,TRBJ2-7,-,CASSGRQGRTEQYF,TGTGCCAGCAGCGGTCGACAGGGGAGGACCGAGCAGTACTTC
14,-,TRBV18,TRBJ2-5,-,CASSPVGGGETQYF,TGTGCCAGCTCACCCGTGGGCGGAGGGGAGACCCAGTACTTC
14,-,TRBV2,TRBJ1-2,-,CASSVRRGGDGYTF,TGTGCCAGCAGTGTCCGAAGGGGGGGGGATGGCTACACCTTC
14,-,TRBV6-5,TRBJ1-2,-,CASSPGQWDYGYTF,TGTGCCAGCAGTCCCGGACAGTGGGACTATGGCTACACCTTC
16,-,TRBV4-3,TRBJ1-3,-,CASSQSGGGSGNTIYF,TGCGCCAGCAGCCAGTCCGGGGGGGGCTCTGGAAACACCATATATTTT
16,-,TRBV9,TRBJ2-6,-,CASSPTASSGANVLTF,TGTGCCAGCAGCCCAACAGCCAGCTCTGGGGCCAACGTCCTGACTTTC
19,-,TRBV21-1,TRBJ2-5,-,CASSTPRLAGGVYQETQYF,TGTGCCAGCAGCACCCCGCGACTAGCGGGGGGGGTGTACCAAGAGACCCAGTACTTC
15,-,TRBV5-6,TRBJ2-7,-,CASSPVDSWFNEQYF,TGTGCCAGCAGTCCCGTAGACAGTTGGTTCAACGAGCAGTACTTC
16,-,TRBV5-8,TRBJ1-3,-,CASSPRGGSSGNTIYF,TGTGCCAGCAGCCCCCGTGGGGGGTCCTCTGGAAACACCATATATTTT
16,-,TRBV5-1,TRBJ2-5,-,CASSLGGSAVQETQYF,TGCGCCAGCAGCTTGGGTGGCTCGGCGGTACAAGAGACCCAGTACTTC
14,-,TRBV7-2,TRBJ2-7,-,CASSSQPARNEQYF,TGTGCCAGCAGCTCCCAGCCAGCCCGCAACGAGCAGTACTTC
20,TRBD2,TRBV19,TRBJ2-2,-,CASKPTSGRLSLFLTGELFF,TGTGCCAGTAAACCGACTAGCGGGAGGCTCTCTCTATTTTTAACCGGGGAGCTGTTTTTT
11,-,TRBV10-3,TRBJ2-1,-,CATGTNNEQFF,TGTGCCACCGGGACAAACAATGAGCAGTTCTTC
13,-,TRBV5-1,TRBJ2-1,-,CASSVASDLEQFF,TGCGCCAGCAGCGTGGCTAGCGACCTTGAGCAGTTCTTC
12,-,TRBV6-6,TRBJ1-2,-,CASSYENYGYTF,TGTGCCAGCAGTTACGAGAATTATGGCTACACCTTC
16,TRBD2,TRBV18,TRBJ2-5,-,CASSPTSGGRQETQYF,TGTGCCAGCTCACCGACTAGCGGGGGGCGGCAAGAGACCCAGTACTTC
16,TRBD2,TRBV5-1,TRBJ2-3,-,CASSPENSGGGDTQYF,TGCGCCAGCAGCCCGGAGAATAGCGGGGGCGGAGATACGCAGTATTTT
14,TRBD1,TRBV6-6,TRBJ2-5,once,CASSETGGPETQYF,TGTGCCAGCAGTGAGACAGGGGGCCCCGAGACCCAGTACTTC
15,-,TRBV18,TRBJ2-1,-,CASSPSEGSYNEQFF,TGTGCCAGCTCACCAAGCGAGGGTTCCTACAATGAGCAGTTCTTC
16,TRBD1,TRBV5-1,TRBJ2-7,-,CASSSGVGRGSGEQYF,TGCGCCAGCAGCTCAGGGGTGGGCAGGGGGTCCGGCGAGCAGTACTTC